Listed below are T cell receptor beta chains from one sample, sequenced in a study of cytomegalovirus exposure and HLA in healthy donors. The method was immunoSEQ multiplex PCR; TCRdb's version includes in-frame clones alone and lacks a portion of them. Counted here are 200,000 or so clones, around 85% occurring once; the ten biggest clones make up about 1.2%. Material for sequencing was PBMCs. These receptors were collected from a human donor in good health. Both conserved end residues are part of each CDR3. Fields, in order: clone size, V gene, D gene, J gene, CDR3 protein, CDR3 DNA. D genes are given only for firm matches. Part of the rows lack a size; the others show once, few, many or a class for expanded clones.

.	TRBV7-2	.	TRBJ2-7	CASSSLAEQYF	TGTGCCAGCAGCTCCCTAGCCGAGCAGTACTTC
.	TRBV4-1	TRBD2	TRBJ2-3	CASSPKGLAGGPINTDTQYF	TGCGCCAGCAGCCCAAAGGGGCTAGCGGGAGGGCCGATTAACACAGATACGCAGTATTTT
.	TRBV9	TRBD1	TRBJ1-1	CASSVRETGSLTEAFF	TGTGCCAGCAGCGTAAGGGAGACAGGGTCATTGACGGAAGCTTTCTTT
once	TRBV6-6	TRBD2	TRBJ2-7	CASSYALAGIYEQYF	TGTGCCAGCAGTTACGCCCTAGCGGGCATCTACGAGCAGTACTTC
.	TRBV7-9	TRBD1	TRBJ1-4	CASTSGQVNEKLFF	TGTGCCAGCACCTCGGGACAGGTTAATGAAAAACTGTTTTTT
.	TRBV30	TRBD1	TRBJ1-1	CAWNTGQRNTEAFF	TGTGCCTGGAACACGGGACAGAGAAACACTGAAGCTTTCTTT
few	TRBV2	.	TRBJ1-1	CASLFVRGTEAFF	TGTGCCAGCCTCTTTGTTCGCGGCACTGAAGCTTTCTTT
.	TRBV7-2	TRBD1	TRBJ2-1	CASSPRQGHNEQFF	TGTGCCAGCAGCCCCCGACAGGGACACAATGAGCAGTTCTTC
.	TRBV25-1	TRBD1	TRBJ2-5	CASSNRPGQGEETQYF	TGTGCCAGCAGTAACAGACCGGGACAGGGGGAAGAGACCCAGTACTTC
.	TRBV19	.	TRBJ1-2	CASSTPQGQDWAYGYTF	TGTGCCAGTAGTACGCCCCAGGGGCAGGATTGGGCCTATGGCTACACCTTC
.	TRBV27	.	TRBJ1-2	CASRSTGSAGYTF	TGTGCCAGCAGGTCTACAGGGTCCGCGGGCTACACCTTC
.	TRBV4-1	.	TRBJ1-1	CASSQTGRQGGPMNTEAFF	TGCGCCAGCAGCCAAACAGGGCGACAAGGAGGTCCCATGAACACTGAAGCTTTCTTT
.	TRBV2	TRBD2	TRBJ2-1	CASSELAGGGDEQFF	TGTGCCAGCAGTGAACTAGCGGGAGGTGGCGATGAGCAGTTCTTC
few	TRBV6-5	.	TRBJ2-7	CASREVGGENYEQYF	TGTGCCAGCCGGGAAGTGGGAGGCGAAAACTACGAGCAGTACTTC
.	TRBV15	TRBD2	TRBJ2-7	CATSRVAGGYEQYF	TGTGCCACCAGCAGAGTAGCGGGAGGGTACGAGCAGTACTTC
.	TRBV19	.	TRBJ2-7	CASSIPGAEQYF	TGTGCCAGTAGTATACCAGGGGCCGAGCAGTACTTC
.	TRBV5-6	.	TRBJ1-1	CASSFGGRRGEAFF	TGTGCCAGCAGCTTCGGAGGTCGACGGGGTGAAGCTTTCTTT
few	TRBV9	TRBD2	TRBJ2-7	CASSGTSAGEQYF	TGTGCCAGCAGCGGGACTAGCGCGGGCGAGCAGTACTTC
.	TRBV2	.	TRBJ2-1	CASSETWAGARGSWQFF	TGTGCCAGCAGTGAAACGTGGGCAGGGGCTCGTGGGAGTTGGCAGTTCTTC
.	TRBV7-9	.	TRBJ1-5	CASSLEPKLGDQPQHF	TGTGCCAGCAGCTTAGAGCCAAAACTGGGCGATCAGCCCCAGCATTTT
.	TRBV7-8	.	TRBJ2-3	CASTQFTDTQYF	TGTGCCAGCACCCAGTTTACAGATACGCAGTATTTT
.	TRBV13	.	TRBJ2-3	CASSLELGTGEGTDTQYF	TGTGCCAGCAGCTTAGAATTAGGAACGGGAGAAGGGACAGATACGCAGTATTTT
.	TRBV7-9	TRBD1	TRBJ2-4	CASSFTTGTVNIQYF	TGTGCCAGCAGCTTCACCACCGGGACAGTGAACATTCAGTACTTC
.	TRBV13	.	TRBJ2-7	CASSFEFPNEQYF	TGTGCCAGCAGCTTCGAGTTTCCCAACGAGCAGTACTTC
.	TRBV2	.	TRBJ1-4	CATKQRVANEKLFF	TGTGCCACCAAGCAGAGGGTGGCTAATGAAAAACTGTTTTTT
.	TRBV5-4	TRBD2	TRBJ2-5	CASSFPGGPLSETQYF	TGTGCCAGCAGCTTCCCGGGAGGGCCGTTGAGTGAGACCCAGTACTTC
.	TRBV28	.	TRBJ1-1	CASSLVGVTEAFF	TGTGCCAGCAGTTTAGTAGGGGTGACTGAAGCTTTCTTT
few	TRBV11-2	.	TRBJ1-2	CASRSLKGPNYGYTF	TGTGCCAGCAGATCCCTGAAGGGGCCTAACTATGGCTACACCTTC
.	TRBV5-1	TRBD2	TRBJ2-4	CASSLLGESGTAKNIQYF	TGCGCCAGCAGCTTACTCGGCGAAAGCGGGACCGCCAAAAACATTCAGTACTTC
.	TRBV5-1	.	TRBJ2-5	CATRGDGETQYF	TGCGCCACTCGGGGTGATGGAGAGACCCAGTACTTC
few	TRBV30	.	TRBJ2-5	CAWSSGETQYF	TGTGCCTGGAGTTCGGGAGAGACCCAGTACTTC
.	TRBV7-3	.	TRBJ2-1	CASSSRGLFADSNEQFF	TGTGCCAGCAGCTCACGAGGACTATTTGCCGATTCGAATGAGCAGTTCTTC
.	TRBV18	.	TRBJ1-2	CASSPTKEGYGYTF	TGTGCCAGCTCACCGACAAAGGAAGGCTATGGCTACACCTTC
.	TRBV6-6	TRBD2	TRBJ2-7	CASRGSTSGSSYEQYF	TGTGCCAGCAGGGGATCGACTAGCGGAAGCTCCTACGAGCAGTACTTC
.	TRBV6-4	TRBD2	TRBJ2-1	CASSPKAGAAYNEQFF	TGTGCCAGCAGCCCTAAAGCGGGAGCCGCCTACAATGAGCAGTTCTTC
.	TRBV7-3	.	TRBJ2-1	CASSLLAVQGNEQFF	TGTGCCAGCAGCTTACTAGCGGTACAGGGCAATGAGCAGTTCTTC
.	TRBV29-1	TRBD1	TRBJ1-1	CSATGGALNTEAFF	TGCAGCGCAACAGGGGGTGCTTTGAACACTGAAGCTTTCTTT
.	TRBV5-4	TRBD1	TRBJ2-5	CASSLAPDRQETQYF	TGTGCCAGCAGCTTGGCCCCGGACAGGCAAGAGACCCAGTACTTC
.	TRBV5-1	.	TRBJ1-1	CASSLRPGELAVTEAFF	TGCGCCAGCAGCCTTAGACCGGGCGAACTAGCGGTAACTGAAGCTTTCTTT
.	TRBV30	TRBD1	TRBJ1-6	CAWRSPTLTGGRNSPLHF	TGTGCCTGGAGAAGCCCTACCTTGACAGGGGGACGAAATTCACCCCTCCACTTT
.	TRBV28	.	TRBJ1-2	CASTQGAGNYGYTF	TGTGCCAGCACCCAAGGGGCAGGGAACTATGGCTACACCTTC
.	TRBV27	TRBD1	TRBJ2-7	CASSLTLGTGVDEQYF	TGTGCCAGCAGTTTAACTTTGGGGACAGGGGTTGACGAGCAGTACTTC
.	TRBV6-6	.	TRBJ1-4	CASRKRGGSEKLFF	TGTGCCAGCAGAAAGAGGGGAGGGAGTGAAAAACTGTTTTTT
.	TRBV7-3	.	TRBJ2-1	CASGSGQNEQFF	TGTGCCAGCGGATCCGGACAAAATGAGCAGTTCTTC
.	TRBV6-1	.	TRBJ2-1	CASSFGQYNEQFF	TGTGCCAGCAGCTTTGGACAGTACAATGAGCAGTTCTTC
.	TRBV5-6	TRBD2	TRBJ2-1	CASTFLPSGSDGEQFF	TGTGCCAGCACCTTCCTCCCTAGCGGGAGTGACGGTGAGCAGTTCTTC
.	TRBV5-4	.	TRBJ1-1	CASSFGTANTEAFF	TGTGCCAGCAGCTTCGGAACAGCGAACACTGAAGCTTTCTTT
once	TRBV29-1	.	TRBJ2-2	CSASRRGTGELFF	TGCAGCGCCTCGCGTCGGGGAACCGGGGAGCTGTTTTTT
.	TRBV7-9	TRBD1	TRBJ2-7	CASSPRGPGSLGGYEQYF	TGTGCCAGCAGCCCAAGGGGGCCTGGCAGTCTAGGAGGCTACGAGCAGTACTTC
.	TRBV5-1	.	TRBJ2-3	CASSSAGPLTDTQYF	TGCGCCAGCAGCTCTGCGGGGCCCCTCACAGATACGCAGTATTTT
.	TRBV5-1	.	TRBJ2-7	CASSPSDAVWYF	TGCGCCAGCAGCCCCAGTGATGCAGTCTGGTACTTC
.	TRBV4-3	.	TRBJ1-2	CASSQDSVVTGPYGYTF	TGCGCCAGCAGCCAAGATTCAGTAGTTACAGGGCCCTATGGCTACACCTTC
once	TRBV6-6	.	TRBJ2-7	CASSSRLDSYEQYF	TGTGCCAGCAGTTCCCGACTAGACTCCTACGAGCAGTACTTC
once	TRBV2	TRBD2	TRBJ2-1	CASSERETNNEQFF	TGTGCCAGCAGTGAGCGGGAGACAAACAATGAGCAGTTCTTC
.	TRBV5-7	.	TRBJ2-7	CASRVVREDSKLGTYEQYF	TGTGCCAGCAGGGTGGTGAGGGAGGACTCCAAGTTAGGGACCTACGAGCAGTACTTC
.	TRBV7-9	.	TRBJ2-1	CASSLDSYNEQFF	TGTGCCAGCAGCCTGGACAGCTACAATGAGCAGTTCTTC
few	TRBV4-1	.	TRBJ2-5	CASSQEGSVTVKFQYF	TGCGCCAGCAGCCAAGAGGGAAGCGTGACAGTTAAGTTCCAGTACTTC